The next 11 T cell receptor beta chains were all read from a single sample in a study of T cells and copy number aberrations in small-cell lung cancer. Sequencing was performed with immunoSEQ multiplex PCR; in TCRdb, only in-frame clones are kept and a portion is missing. The table has 2,500 or so clones, over 75% seen once; the top ten hold around 5%. Sequenced input: normal tissue next to the tumor. The receptor source for this set is a man in his forties or fifties with small cell lung cancer.

This sequence joins TRBV4-1 and TRBJ2-2; 10 bases are a match to TRBD2. Germline CDR1 MGHRA, CDR2 YSYEKL. V lost 0 bases and J lost 5; bases outside the gene matches: 12. This CDR3 is built from 19 residues. CDR3 in amino acids: CASSQERAGGPRKTGELFF. The DNA of the CDR3 is TGCGCCAGCAGCCAAGAAAGAGCGGGAGGGCCTAGAAAGACCGGGGAGCTGTTTTTT.

CDR3 DNA sequence: TGTGCCAGCAGCTTAACTAGTGTACCTGAAGCTTTCTTT. Amino acid sequence: CASSLTSVPEAFF. This chain uses TRBV7-9 with TRBJ1-1, with D unresolved. The CDR3 runs to 13 residues. Trimming stripped 2 bases from V and 6 bases from J, with 10 bases between. Germline V gene data show CDR1 as SEHNR and CDR2 as FQNEAQ (reference sequence).

The genes are TRBV5-1 and TRBJ2-7, with D possibly matching TRBD2 (5 bases). The V gene's germline CDR1 is SGHRS and CDR2 YFSETQ. The germline V and J ends were trimmed by 4 bases and 2 bases, with 13 bases remaining between them. CDR3 length: 14 residues. DNA for the CDR3: TGCGCCAGCAGCCCCGGACGGGGAGCCTACGAGCAGTACTTC. It codes for CASSPGRGAYEQYF.

This sequence joins TRBV7-8 and TRBJ2-3; D is unresolved. The CDR3 totals 18 residues. CDR1 SGHVS and CDR2 FQNEAQ come from the germline V gene. V was cut by 1 base and J by 3 bases, with 20 bases left in between. The CDR3 protein is CASSLVGATHRRTDTQYF. CDR3 nucleotides: TGTGCCAGCAGCTTAGTCGGTGCAACCCACCGGAGAACAGATACGCAGTATTTT.

The chain joins TRBV2 to TRBJ1-2, with unresolved D. The CDR3 consists of 14 residues. The germline CDR1 and CDR2 sequences are SNHLY and FYNNEI. The ends were cut back, 5 bases at V and 0 bases at J, with 10 bases in the middle. CDR3: CASSPRAANYGYTF. The DNA for the CDR3 is TGTGCCAGCAGTCCCCGGGCCGCTAACTATGGCTACACCTTC.

The CDR3 nucleotides are TGTGCCAGCAGCTTAGGCGCGGGCGCGCAGTATTTT. It is translated as CASSLGAGAQYF. V usage is TRBV7-2 and J usage is TRBJ2-3, with D perhaps TRBD2 (5 bases). The CDR3 runs 12 residues. Germline CDR1 is SGHTA and CDR2 is FQGNSA. Trimming stripped 1 base from V and 10 bases from J, with 9 bases between. Supplemented by reference TRBV7-2 and TRBJ2-3, the full variable domain reads GAGVSQSPSNKVTEKGKDVELRCDPISGHTALYWYRQSLGQGLEFLIYFQGNSAPDKSGLPSDRFSAERTGGSVSTLTIQRTQQEDSAVYLCASSLGAGAQYFGPGTRLTVL.

This clone was found a few times. Here the CDR3 reads CASSVSAGGITGELFF. CDR3 bases: TGTGCCAGCAGTGTCTCGGCAGGGGGTATAACCGGGGAGCTGTTTTTT. This sequence joins TRBV2 and TRBJ2-2, with 7 bases aligning to TRBD1. In germline, CDR1 is SNHLY, CDR2 FYNNEI. The V segment lost 4 bases and the J segment 5 bases; nucleotides outside the gene matches: 10. This CDR3 contains 16 residues. Looking up the rest from reference TRBV2 and TRBJ2-2 gives the full variable domain: EPEVTQTPSHQVTQMGQEVILRCVPISNHLYFYWYRQILGQKVEFLVSFYNNEISEKSEIFDDQFSVERPDGSNFTLKIRSTKLEDSAMYFCASSVSAGGITGELFFGEGSRLTVL.

The chain joins TRBV4-2 to TRBJ2-7, with 12 bases fitting TRBD1. Germline-derived CDR1 and CDR2 are LGHNA and YNFKEQ. V shed 6 bases, J shed 5 bases, and the junction held 14 bases outside the gene matches. CDR3 length: 17 amino acids. DNA of the CDR3: TGTGCCAGCAGTCGATTTATTCCGGGACAGGGGGCAGACGAGCAGTACTTC. This encodes CASSRFIPGQGADEQYF.

V usage is TRBV2 and J usage is TRBJ1-5; 7 positions agree with TRBD1. The CDR3 has 15 amino acids. The V gene end was trimmed by 6 bases and the J gene end by 6 bases; junction bases not matched to a gene: 11. CDR1 and CDR2 (germline): SNHLY, FYNNEI. This chain's CDR3 is CASSVNRGTGQPQHF. The CDR3 DNA reads TGTGCCAGCAGCGTCAACAGGGGCACGGGTCAGCCCCAGCATTTT.

This rearrangement joins TRBV4-1 to TRBJ2-5, with 7 bases lining up with TRBD2. The CDR3 is 18 amino acids. Trimming at V came to 0 bases and at J to 0 bases, leaving 10 bases not matched to a gene. The V gene's germline CDR1 is MGHRA and CDR2 YSYEKL. For the CDR3, the DNA is TGCGCCAGCAGCCAAGAGGGTGTTGGCGGGGGTTACCAAGAGACCCAGTACTTC. Translation: CASSQEGVGGGYQETQYF.

The chain is built from TRBV2 and TRBJ2-5; the D gene is possibly TRBD2 (7 bases). The CDR3 runs 14 residues. Germline assignment: CDR1 SNHLY and CDR2 FYNNEI. This CDR3 is CAWGGRGIQETQYF. Here the CDR3 DNA reads TGTGCTTGGGGGGGCAGAGGAATCCAAGAGACCCAGTACTTC.